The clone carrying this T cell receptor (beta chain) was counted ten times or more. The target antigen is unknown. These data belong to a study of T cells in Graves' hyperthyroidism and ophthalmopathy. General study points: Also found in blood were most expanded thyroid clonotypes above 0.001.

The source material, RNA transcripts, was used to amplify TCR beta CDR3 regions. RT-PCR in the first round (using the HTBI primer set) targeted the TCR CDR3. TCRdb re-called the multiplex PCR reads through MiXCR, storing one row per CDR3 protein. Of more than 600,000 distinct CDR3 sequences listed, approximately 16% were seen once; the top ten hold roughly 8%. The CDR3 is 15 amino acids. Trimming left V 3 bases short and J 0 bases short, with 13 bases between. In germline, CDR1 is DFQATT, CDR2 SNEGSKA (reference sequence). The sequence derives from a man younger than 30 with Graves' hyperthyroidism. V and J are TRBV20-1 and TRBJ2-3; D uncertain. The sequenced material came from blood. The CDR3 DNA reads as TGCAGTGCTAGTAGGACCCAGTCTAGCACAGATACGCAGTATTTT. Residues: CSASRTQSSTDTQYF.